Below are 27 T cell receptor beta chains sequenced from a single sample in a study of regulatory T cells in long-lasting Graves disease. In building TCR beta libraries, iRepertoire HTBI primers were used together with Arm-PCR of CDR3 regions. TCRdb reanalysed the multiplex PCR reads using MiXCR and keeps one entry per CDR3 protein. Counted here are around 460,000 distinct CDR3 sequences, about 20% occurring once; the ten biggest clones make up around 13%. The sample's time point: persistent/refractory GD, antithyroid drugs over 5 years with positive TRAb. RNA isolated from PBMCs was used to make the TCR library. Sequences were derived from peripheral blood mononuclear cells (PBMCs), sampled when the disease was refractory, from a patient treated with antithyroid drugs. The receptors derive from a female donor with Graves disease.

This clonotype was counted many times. The CDR3 bases are TGTGCCAGCACCCGACAGGGAAGTCAGCCCCAGCATTTT. It yields the protein CASTRQGSQPQHF. The chain uses TRBV6-1 and TRBJ1-5, with 7 bases matching TRBD1. Germline loops: CDR1 MNHNS, CDR2 SASEGT. The CDR3 runs 13 residues. V was clipped by 7 bases and J by 6 bases; unmatched bases: 6.

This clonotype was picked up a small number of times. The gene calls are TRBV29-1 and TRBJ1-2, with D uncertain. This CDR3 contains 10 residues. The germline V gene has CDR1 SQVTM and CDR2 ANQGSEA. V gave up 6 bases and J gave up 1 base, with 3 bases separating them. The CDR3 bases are TGCAGCGTGAGTAACTATGGCTACACCTTC. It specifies CSVSNYGYTF.

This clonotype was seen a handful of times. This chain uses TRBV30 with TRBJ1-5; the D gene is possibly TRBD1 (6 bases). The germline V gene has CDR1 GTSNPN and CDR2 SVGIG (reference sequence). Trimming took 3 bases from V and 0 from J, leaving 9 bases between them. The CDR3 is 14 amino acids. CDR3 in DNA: TGTGCCTGGAGCTTGGGACATAGCAATCAGCCCCAGCATTTT. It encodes CAWSLGHSNQPQHF.

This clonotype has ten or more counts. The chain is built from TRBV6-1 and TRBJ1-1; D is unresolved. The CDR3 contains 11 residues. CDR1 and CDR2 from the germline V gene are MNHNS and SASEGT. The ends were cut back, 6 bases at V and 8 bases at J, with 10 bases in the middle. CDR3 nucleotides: TGTGCCAGCAGACTCGTCTGGGAAGCTTTCTTT. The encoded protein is CASRLVWEAFF.

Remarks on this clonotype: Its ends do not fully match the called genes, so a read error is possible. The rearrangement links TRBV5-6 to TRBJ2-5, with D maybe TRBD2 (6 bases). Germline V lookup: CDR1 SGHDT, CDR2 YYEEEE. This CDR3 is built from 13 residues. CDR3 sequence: CASSLRGLGRSDF. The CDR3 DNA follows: TGTGCCAGCAGCTTACGGGGATTGGGGAGGTCGGACTTC.

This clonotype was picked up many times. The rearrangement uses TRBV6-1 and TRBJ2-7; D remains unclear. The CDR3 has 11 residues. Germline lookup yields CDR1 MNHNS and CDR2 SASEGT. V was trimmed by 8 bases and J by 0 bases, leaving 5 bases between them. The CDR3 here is CASASSYEQYF. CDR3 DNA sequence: TGTGCCAGCGCGAGCTCCTACGAGCAGTACTTC.

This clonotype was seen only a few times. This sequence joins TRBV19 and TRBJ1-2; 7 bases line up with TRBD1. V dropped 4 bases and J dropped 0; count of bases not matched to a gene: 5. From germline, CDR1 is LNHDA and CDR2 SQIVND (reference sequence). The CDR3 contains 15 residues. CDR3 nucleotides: TGTGCCAGTAGTACCACCGGGACAGCTAACTATGGCTACACCTTC. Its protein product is CASSTTGTANYGYTF.

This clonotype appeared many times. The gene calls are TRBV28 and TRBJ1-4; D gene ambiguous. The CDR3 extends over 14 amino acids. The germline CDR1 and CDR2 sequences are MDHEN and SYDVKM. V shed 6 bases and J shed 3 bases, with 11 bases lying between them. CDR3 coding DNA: TGTGCCAGCAGGCCTCCGGGCCCTAATGAAAAACTGTTTTTT. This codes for CASRPPGPNEKLFF.

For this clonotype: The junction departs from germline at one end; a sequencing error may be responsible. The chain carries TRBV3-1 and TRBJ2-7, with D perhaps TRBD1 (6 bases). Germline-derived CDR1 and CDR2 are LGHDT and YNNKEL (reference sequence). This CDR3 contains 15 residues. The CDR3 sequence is CAGSQGLDSPYEQYF. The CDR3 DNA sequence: TGTGCCGGCAGCCAAGGTCTGGACAGCCCCTACGAGCAGTACTTC.

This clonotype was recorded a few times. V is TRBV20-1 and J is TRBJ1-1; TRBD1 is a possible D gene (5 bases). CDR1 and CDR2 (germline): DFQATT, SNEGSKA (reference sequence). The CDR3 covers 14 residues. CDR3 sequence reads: CSAPGDDMNTEAFF. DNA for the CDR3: TGCAGCGCTCCCGGGGACGACATGAACACTGAAGCTTTCTTT.

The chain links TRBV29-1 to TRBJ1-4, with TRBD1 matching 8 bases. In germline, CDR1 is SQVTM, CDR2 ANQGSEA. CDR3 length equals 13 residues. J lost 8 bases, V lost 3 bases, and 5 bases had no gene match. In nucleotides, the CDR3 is TGCAGCGTTGATGGGACAGGTCCCGAAAAACTGTTTTTT. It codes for CSVDGTGPEKLFF.

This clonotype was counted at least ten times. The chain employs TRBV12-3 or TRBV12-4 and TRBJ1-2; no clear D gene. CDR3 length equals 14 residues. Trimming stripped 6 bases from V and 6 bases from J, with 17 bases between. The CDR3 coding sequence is TGTGCCAGCAGGTCTCCCCCCCCGGGGAATGGCTACACCTTC. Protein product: CASRSPPPGNGYTF.

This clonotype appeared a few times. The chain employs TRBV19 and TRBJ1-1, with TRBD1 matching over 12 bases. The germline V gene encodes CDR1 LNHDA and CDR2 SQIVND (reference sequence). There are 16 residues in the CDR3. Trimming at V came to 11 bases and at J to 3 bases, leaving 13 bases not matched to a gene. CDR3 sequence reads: CASKRGQGAAYTEAFF. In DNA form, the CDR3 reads TGTGCCTCAAAGCGGGGACAGGGGGCGGCGTACACTGAAGCTTTCTTT.

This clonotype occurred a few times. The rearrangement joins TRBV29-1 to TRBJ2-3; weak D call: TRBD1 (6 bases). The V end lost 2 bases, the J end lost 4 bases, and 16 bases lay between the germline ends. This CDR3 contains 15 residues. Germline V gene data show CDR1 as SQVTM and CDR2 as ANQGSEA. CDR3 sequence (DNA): TGCAGCGTTGAACACAGGTCCAAGGGGGCAGATACGCAGTATTTT. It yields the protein CSVEHRSKGADTQYF.

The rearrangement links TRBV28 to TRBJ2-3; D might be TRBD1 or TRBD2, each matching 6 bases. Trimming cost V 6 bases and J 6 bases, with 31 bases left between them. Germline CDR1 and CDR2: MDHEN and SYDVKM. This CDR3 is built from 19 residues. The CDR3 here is CASSIYLRLRGDNTDTQYF. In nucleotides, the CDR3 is TGTGCCAGCAGCATCTATTTAAGATTGAGGGGGGACAACACGGATACGCAGTATTTT.

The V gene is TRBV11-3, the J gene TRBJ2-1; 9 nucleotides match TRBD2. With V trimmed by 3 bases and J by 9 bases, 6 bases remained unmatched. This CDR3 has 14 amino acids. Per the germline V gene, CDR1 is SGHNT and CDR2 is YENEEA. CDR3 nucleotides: TGTGCCAGCAGCTTCGCGGGAGGGCCGTTTGAGCAGTTCTTC. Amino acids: CASSFAGGPFEQFF.

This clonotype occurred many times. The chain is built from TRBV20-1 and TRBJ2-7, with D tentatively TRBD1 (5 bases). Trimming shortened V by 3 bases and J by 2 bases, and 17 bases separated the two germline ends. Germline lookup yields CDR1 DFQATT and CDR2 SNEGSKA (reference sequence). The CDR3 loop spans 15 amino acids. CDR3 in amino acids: CSARATGLSTYEQYF. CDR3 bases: TGCAGTGCTAGGGCTACAGGTCTAAGTACCTACGAGCAGTACTTC.

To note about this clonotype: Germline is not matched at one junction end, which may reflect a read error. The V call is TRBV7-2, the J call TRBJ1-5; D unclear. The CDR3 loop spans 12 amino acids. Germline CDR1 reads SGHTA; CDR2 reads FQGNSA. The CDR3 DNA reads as TGTGCCAGCAGCTTACAGAACCAGCCCCAGCGTTTT. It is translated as CASSLQNQPQRF.

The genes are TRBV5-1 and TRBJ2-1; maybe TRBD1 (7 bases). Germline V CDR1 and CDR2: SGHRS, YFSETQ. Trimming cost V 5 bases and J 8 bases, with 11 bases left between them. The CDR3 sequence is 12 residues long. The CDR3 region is CASSDREDEQFF. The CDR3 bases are TGCGCCAGCAGTGACAGGGAGGATGAGCAGTTCTTC. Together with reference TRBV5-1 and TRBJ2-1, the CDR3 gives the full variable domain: KAGVTQTPRYLIKTRGQQVTLSCSPISGHRSVSWYQQTPGQGLQFLFEYFSETQRNKGNFPGRFSGRQFSNSRSEMNVSTLELGDSALYLCASSDREDEQFFGPGTRLTVL.

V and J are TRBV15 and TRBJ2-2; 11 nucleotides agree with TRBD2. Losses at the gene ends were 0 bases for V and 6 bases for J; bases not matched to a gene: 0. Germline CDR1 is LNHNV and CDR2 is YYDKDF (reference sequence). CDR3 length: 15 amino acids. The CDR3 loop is CATSRDSGGAGELFF. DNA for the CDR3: TGTGCCACCAGCAGAGATAGCGGGGGGGCCGGGGAGCTGTTTTTT. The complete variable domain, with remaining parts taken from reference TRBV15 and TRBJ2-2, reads DAMVIQNPRYQVTQFGKPVTLSCSQTLNHNVMYWYQQKSSQAPKLLFHYYDKDFNNEADTPDNFQSRRPNTSFCFLDIRSPGLGDTAMYLCATSRDSGGAGELFFGEGSRLTVL.

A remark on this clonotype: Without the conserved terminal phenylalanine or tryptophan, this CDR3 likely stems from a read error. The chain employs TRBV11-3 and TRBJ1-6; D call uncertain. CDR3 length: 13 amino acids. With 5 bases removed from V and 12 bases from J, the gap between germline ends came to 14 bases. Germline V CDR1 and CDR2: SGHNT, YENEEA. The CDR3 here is CASSPGPDLPLHS. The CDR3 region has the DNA TGTGCCAGCAGCCCAGGCCCAGATTTACCCCTCCACTCT.

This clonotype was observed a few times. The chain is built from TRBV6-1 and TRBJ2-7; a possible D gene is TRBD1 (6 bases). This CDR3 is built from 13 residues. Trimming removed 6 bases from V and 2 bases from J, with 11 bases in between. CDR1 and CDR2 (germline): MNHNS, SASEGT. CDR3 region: CASRDRDAYEQYF. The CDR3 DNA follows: TGTGCCAGCAGGGACAGAGATGCCTACGAGCAGTACTTC.

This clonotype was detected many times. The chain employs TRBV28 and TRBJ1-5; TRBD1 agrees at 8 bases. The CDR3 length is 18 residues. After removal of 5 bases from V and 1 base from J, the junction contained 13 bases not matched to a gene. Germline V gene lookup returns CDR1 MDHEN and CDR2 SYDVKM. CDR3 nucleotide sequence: TGTGCCAGCAGTCGATCCAGGGGGCTAGGATCGAGCAATCAGCCCCAGCATTTT. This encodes CASSRSRGLGSSNQPQHF.

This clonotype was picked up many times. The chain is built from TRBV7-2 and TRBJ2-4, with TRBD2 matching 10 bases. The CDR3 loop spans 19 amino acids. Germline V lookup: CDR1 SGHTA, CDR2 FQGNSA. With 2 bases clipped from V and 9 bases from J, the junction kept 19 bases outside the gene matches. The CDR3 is CASSLRGGLAGAGPIIQYF. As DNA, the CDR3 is TGTGCCAGCAGCTTAAGAGGCGGTCTAGCGGGAGCGGGGCCGATCATTCAGTACTTC. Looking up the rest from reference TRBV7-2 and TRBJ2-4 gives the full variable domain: GAGVSQSPSNKVTEKGKDVELRCDPISGHTALYWYRQSLGQGLEFLIYFQGNSAPDKSGLPSDRFSAERTGGSVSTLTIQRTQQEDSAVYLCASSLRGGLAGAGPIIQYFGAGTRLSVL.

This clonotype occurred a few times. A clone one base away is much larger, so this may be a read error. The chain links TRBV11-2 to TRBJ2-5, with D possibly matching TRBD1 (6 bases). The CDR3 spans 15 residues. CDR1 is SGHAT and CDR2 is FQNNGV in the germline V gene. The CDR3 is CASSSRDREGETRYF. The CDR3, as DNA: TGTGCCAGCAGCTCAAGGGACCGAGAGGGGGAGACCCGGTACTTC.

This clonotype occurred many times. CDR3 protein: CASNPWGSNQPQHF. The CDR3 coding sequence is TGTGCCAGCAACCCTTGGGGAAGCAATCAGCCCCAGCATTTT. V usage is TRBV7-2 and J usage is TRBJ1-5; unclear D gene. Looked up from germline, CDR1 is SGHTA and CDR2 is FQGNSA. The V end lost 7 bases, the J end lost 1 base, and 11 bases lay between the germline ends. The CDR3 spans 14 residues.

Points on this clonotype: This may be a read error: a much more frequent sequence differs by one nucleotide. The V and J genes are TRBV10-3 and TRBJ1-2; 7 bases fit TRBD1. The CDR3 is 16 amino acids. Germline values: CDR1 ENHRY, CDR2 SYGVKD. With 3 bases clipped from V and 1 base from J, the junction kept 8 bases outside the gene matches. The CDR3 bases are TGTGCCATCAGTGAAACCGGGACAGCGGATAACTATGGCTACACCTTC. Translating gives CAISETGTADNYGYTF.